A selection of T cell receptor beta chains follows, all from one sample in a study of control samples from healthy donors and cancer patients. The table came from immunoSEQ multiplex PCR; TCRdb's copy has only in-frame clones and leaves some out. The repertoire has some 99,000 clones, around 89% of them found once; the top ten carry approximately 15%. The source material was blood. These receptors were obtained from a woman aged 45-65 years in good health. The CDR3 runs from the conserved cysteine through the conserved F or W. D genes are given only for firm matches. Size is omitted from some rows. Given values are once, few, many or a class for expanded clones.

V,size,J,D,DNA,CDR3
TRBV6-5,-,TRBJ1-1,-,TGTGCCAGCAGGCCCCGGTGGAACACTGAAGCTTTCTTT,CASRPRWNTEAFF
TRBV18,-,TRBJ2-3,-,TGTGCCAGCTCACCACACATCGGACAGCCCGGCACAGATACGCAGTATTTT,CASSPHIGQPGTDTQYF
TRBV4-3,-,TRBJ1-2,-,TGCGCCAGCAGCCAAGATTGGTCGGCTCCTTACTATGGCTACACCTTC,CASSQDWSAPYYGYTF
TRBV7-3,-,TRBJ1-5,-,TGTGCCAGCAGCTATGGACCCAATCAGCCCCAGCATTTT,CASSYGPNQPQHF
TRBV6-6,-,TRBJ2-2,-,TGTGCCAGCAGTTACGCAACGAACACCGGGGAGCTGTTTTTT,CASSYATNTGELFF
TRBV19,-,TRBJ2-7,-,TGTGCCAGTACCACCAAAGGGGGCGGGACCGAACCCTACGAGCAGTACTTC,CASTTKGGGTEPYEQYF
TRBV5-5,-,TRBJ1-5,-,TGTGCCAGCAGCTTGTCATGGCCAACTAGCAATCAGCCCCAGCATTTT,CASSLSWPTSNQPQHF
TRBV30,few,TRBJ2-1,TRBD2,TGTGCCTGGAGTGCGACGGGACTAGCGGGTATAATCTTC,CAWSATGLAGIIF
TRBV12-3/TRBV12-4,-,TRBJ2-2,-,TGTGCCAGCAGACGGAGGGAGCTGTTTTTT,CASRRRELFF
TRBV5-4,-,TRBJ1-4,-,TGTGCCAGCAGCCTACGTAAGAGTGCAACTAATGAAAAACTGTTTTTT,CASSLRKSATNEKLFF
TRBV6-6,-,TRBJ2-3,TRBD2,TGTGCCAGCAGACTTGCCGGGACTAGTACAGATACGCAGTATTTT,CASRLAGTSTDTQYF
TRBV6-4,once,TRBJ1-5,-,TGTGCCAGCAGTGTACCCCCCATTCCGCCCCAGCATTTT,CASSVPPIPPQHF
TRBV11-3,-,TRBJ2-1,-,TGTGCCAGCAGCCGGGACTCATACAATGAGCAGTTCTTC,CASSRDSYNEQFF